One and the same sample provided the 18 T cell receptor beta chains below, sequenced in a study of T cell repertoires in cytomegalovirus infection. TCRdb re-called the reads with MiXCR, one entry per CDR3 protein. The sample records around 250,000 distinct CDR3 sequences, approximately 15% being singletons. Source material: CD8+ T cells from PBMCs. The receptor source for this set is a human donor in good health (CMV status not recorded). Some clones in this sample may be carry-over from other donors' samples.

This clonotype came up a few times. V is TRBV7-2 and J is TRBJ2-1, with 14 bases identical to TRBD2. CDR1 is SGHTA and CDR2 is FQGNSA in the germline V gene. V was pared by 1 base and J by 8 bases, with 7 bases of the junction left unmatched. The CDR3 extends over 17 amino acids. The CDR3 reads CASSLGLAGGRWDEQFF. CDR3 in DNA: TGTGCCAGCAGCTTAGGACTAGCGGGGGGGCGGTGGGATGAGCAGTTCTTC.

Concerning this clonotype: A read error may produce the germline difference seen at one junction end. The rearrangement uses TRBV5-3 and TRBJ2-2, with TRBD1 matching over 8 bases. TRBV5-3 is an ORF for which the function is uncertain. The CDR3 has 15 amino acids. CDR3 DNA: TGTGCCAGCAGCTTGGACAGGGAGCACACCGGGGAGCTGTTTTTT. Translating gives CASSLDREHTGELFF.

This chain joins TRBV4-2 and TRBJ2-1, with D possibly being TRBD1 (6 bases). The V end lost 0 bases, the J end lost 3 bases, and 18 bases lay between the germline ends. Per germline, CDR1 LGHNA and CDR2 YNFKEQ. The CDR3 is 18 residues long. In nucleotides, the CDR3 is TGTGCCAGCAGCCAAGAAGTCAGGGGTAATCTCTACTACAATGAGCAGTTCTTC. Translated: CASSQEVRGNLYYNEQFF.

This clonotype was observed a few times. V usage is TRBV19 and J usage is TRBJ2-5; the match to TRBD1 covers 10 bases. Losses at the gene ends were 9 bases for V and 5 bases for J; bases not matched to a gene: 6. The CDR3 runs 13 residues. Germline CDR1 is LNHDA and CDR2 is SQIVND (reference sequence). In DNA, the CDR3 is TGTGCCAGGAAATCGGGACAGGGGGAGACCCAGTACTTC. Translation gives CARKSGQGETQYF.

This clonotype was detected ten times or more. The J gene is TRBJ2-5, the V gene TRBV12-3 or TRBV12-4; perhaps TRBD1 as D (5 bases). Trimming removed 4 bases at V and 5 bases at J, with 11 bases between. The CDR3 is 13 amino acids. CDR3 bases: TGTGCCAGCAGTTGGACAAGCCGTGAGACCCAGTACTTC. Translation: CASSWTSRETQYF.

This clonotype was observed a handful of times. The chain is built from TRBV29-1 and TRBJ2-7; no reliable D call. Trimming left V 4 bases short and J 3 bases short, with 7 bases between. The germline V gene encodes CDR1 SQVTM and CDR2 ANQGSEA. The CDR3 runs to 11 residues. CDR3 in amino acids: CSVGGSYEQYF. Written as DNA, the CDR3 is TGCAGCGTTGGTGGCAGCTACGAGCAGTACTTC.

Written as DNA, the CDR3 is TGCAGCGTTCTCAAGGAGGAAAGTTGGGTGAACACTGAAGCTTTCTTT. Translating it yields CSVLKEESWVNTEAFF. This chain uses TRBV29-1 with TRBJ1-1; D gene ambiguous. The CDR3 sequence is 16 residues long. The V end was cut by 5 bases, the J end by 0 bases, with 19 bases between. The germline CDR1 and CDR2 sequences are SQVTM and ANQGSEA.

This clonotype was found many times. The V gene is TRBV6-5, the J gene TRBJ1-1, with 9 bases identical to TRBD1. Per germline, CDR1 MNHEY and CDR2 SVGAGI. CDR3 length: 16 residues. Losses at the gene ends were 0 bases for V and 6 bases for J; bases not matched to a gene: 8. CDR3 sequence: CASSYSIYRGLAEAFF. Here the CDR3 DNA reads TGTGCCAGCAGTTACTCGATTTACAGGGGGCTGGCTGAAGCTTTCTTT.

As concerns this clonotype: It is likely a read error, because the conserved phenylalanine at the end of the CDR3 is missing. The chain is built from TRBV11-2 and TRBJ1-1; TRBD1 might be the D (5 bases). There are 19 residues in the CDR3. Trimming shortened V by 1 base and J by 0 bases, and 21 bases separated the two germline ends. CDR1 SGHAT and CDR2 FQNNGV come from the germline V gene. This chain's CDR3 is CASSLVRGPYDLMNTEAFV. CDR3 coding DNA: TGTGCCAGCAGCTTAGTCCGGGGCCCGTACGACCTCATGAACACTGAAGCTTTCGTT.

Concerning this clonotype itself: Because it lacks the conserved phenylalanine or tryptophan at the end, this CDR3 is likely a read error. V usage is TRBV28 and J usage is TRBJ2-6; the match to TRBD2 covers 7 bases. With 6 bases clipped from V and 0 bases from J, the junction kept 5 bases outside the gene matches. The CDR3 covers 16 residues. Germline V CDR1 and CDR2: MDHEN, SYDVKM. This chain's CDR3 is CASRSGEGSGANVLTL. DNA of the CDR3: TGTGCCAGCAGGAGCGGGGAGGGCTCTGGGGCCAACGTCCTGACTCTC.

The J gene is TRBJ2-7, the V gene TRBV4-1, with D unclear. The germline CDR1 and CDR2 sequences are MGHRA and YSYEKL. The CDR3 totals 16 residues. V lost 1 base and J 0 bases, leaving 13 bases between the germline ends. For the CDR3, the DNA is TGCGCCAGCAGCCAAGGGGTAGGGCGAATCTCCTACGAGCAGTACTTC. Residues: CASSQGVGRISYEQYF.

CDR3 coding DNA: TGTGCCAGCAGCCCGGTCGGGGCACCCCGGTACGAGCAGTACTTC. It specifies CASSPVGAPRYEQYF. This sequence joins TRBV28 and TRBJ2-7; D is tentatively TRBD1 or TRBD2 (5 bases each). Trimming pared 6 bases from V and 4 bases from J, leaving 19 bases between. Germline V gene sequence: CDR1 MDHEN, CDR2 SYDVKM. There are 15 residues in the CDR3.

V gene TRBV29-1 combines with J gene TRBJ1-1; D gene ambiguous. Trimming took off 4 bases at V and 1 base at J, with 7 bases between the two ends. In germline, CDR1 is SQVTM, CDR2 ANQGSEA. This CDR3 is built from 12 residues. The CDR3 is CSVGQKNTEAFF. CDR3 in DNA: TGCAGCGTTGGCCAGAAGAACACTGAAGCTTTCTTT.

The gene calls are TRBV5-6 and TRBJ2-5; no clear D. The CDR3 spans 13 residues. V gave up 1 base and J gave up 5 bases, with 9 bases separating them. CDR1 is SGHDT, CDR2 YYEEEE, per germline. CDR3 sequence: CASSLPGAETQYF. The CDR3 DNA reads TGTGCCAGCAGCTTGCCAGGCGCGGAGACCCAGTACTTC.

The chain couples TRBV7-9 to TRBJ1-2, with D hard to call. The CDR3 runs to 15 residues. Germline V gene lookup returns CDR1 SEHNR and CDR2 FQNEAQ (reference sequence). V was cut by 0 bases and J by 2 bases, with 10 bases left in between. CDR3 coding DNA: TGTGCCAGCAGCTTAGCGCCCAGCAGCAACTATGGCTACACCTTC. It encodes CASSLAPSSNYGYTF.

The gene calls are TRBV9 and TRBJ2-7; D gene ambiguous. CDR1 and CDR2 (germline): SGDLS, YYNGEE. Trimming stripped 0 bases from V and 0 bases from J, with 13 bases between. CDR3 size: 16 residues. CDR3 DNA sequence: TGTGCCAGCAGCGTAGACAGCCAGGTTCCCTCCTACGAGCAGTACTTC. Translating gives CASSVDSQVPSYEQYF.

The CDR3 DNA reads TGTGCCAGCAGTGAACAGGGAAGAGTCGGGACAGATACGCAGTATTTT. Its protein is CASSEQGRVGTDTQYF. The chain joins TRBV25-1 to TRBJ2-3, with D possibly being TRBD1 (5 bases). The germline CDR1 and CDR2 sequences are MGHDK and SYGVNS. The CDR3 has 16 amino acids. With 2 bases removed from V and 3 bases from J, the gap between germline ends came to 15 bases.

V usage is TRBV20-1 and J usage is TRBJ2-3; D unresolved. The V and J ends lost 7 bases and 0 bases respectively, with 14 bases between them. CDR1 DFQATT and CDR2 SNEGSKA come from the germline V gene (reference sequence). CDR3 length: 14 amino acids. CDR3 DNA sequence: TGCAGTGTACGGGTATATACTAGCACAGATACGCAGTATTTT. Translated: CSVRVYTSTDTQYF.